This is a list of T cell receptor beta chains from one sample in a study of CD8 T cells in Susac syndrome. TCRdb recomputed calls from the immunoSEQ multiplex PCR reads with MiXCR, one row per CDR3 protein. This table has around 140,000 distinct CDR3 sequences, approximately 94% appearing once. The source material was CD4+ T cells from PBMCs. Source of these receptors: a human donor in good health. Each CDR3 is given with its conserved first and last residue. The D gene is left open where the match is weak. Size is stated for part of the rows, as once, few or many counts, or as a class when the clone is expanded.

d_call j_call v_call clone_size cdr3_aa cdr3_nt
. TRBJ1-3 TRBV13 . CASSSPMAGTISGNTIYF TGTGCCAGCAGCTCCCCAATGGCCGGGACCATCTCTGGAAACACCATATATTTT
. TRBJ1-1 TRBV5-1 few CASSLKVDTEAFF TGCGCCAGCAGCTTGAAGGTGGACACTGAAGCTTTCTTT
TRBD1 TRBJ1-4 TRBV6-5 . CASSYGTGGGEKLFF TGTGCCAGCAGTTACGGGACAGGAGGGGGTGAAAAACTGTTTTTT
TRBD2 TRBJ2-3 TRBV20-1 once CSAWTSGRAGVFDTQYF TGCAGTGCCTGGACTAGCGGGAGGGCCGGGGTCTTTGATACGCAGTATTTT
. TRBJ2-7 TRBV30 . CAWRQGLGPSYEQYF TGTGCCTGGAGACAGGGTTTGGGGCCCTCCTACGAGCAGTACTTC
. TRBJ1-1 TRBV6-1 . CASSRGGQTTEAFF TGTGCCAGCAGTAGGGGTGGACAGACCACTGAAGCTTTCTTT
. TRBJ2-7 TRBV11-3 . CASSGGPGAGEQYF TGTGCCAGCAGCGGAGGGCCTGGAGCTGGGGAGCAGTACTTC
. TRBJ2-7 TRBV30 . CAWNAAPRLYEQYF TGTGCCTGGAATGCGGCCCCCCGCCTTTACGAGCAGTACTTC
. TRBJ1-4 TRBV30 once CAWSAGRYEKLFF TGTGCCTGGAGTGCGGGGCGCTATGAAAAACTGTTTTTT
TRBD1 TRBJ1-5 TRBV19 . CASSTFGQGVGNQPQHF TGTGCCAGTAGTACCTTCGGACAGGGCGTAGGCAATCAGCCCCAGCATTTT
. TRBJ1-4 TRBV7-8 . CASSTPRGETNEKLFF TGTGCCAGCAGCACACCTCGGGGGGAAACTAATGAAAAACTGTTTTTT
. TRBJ2-2 TRBV4-2 . CASSQDNRASPTGELFF TGTGCCAGCAGCCAAGATAATCGGGCTAGCCCCACCGGGGAGCTGTTTTTT
. TRBJ2-5 TRBV2 . CASSTDSYQETQYF TGTGCCAGCAGTACCGACAGCTACCAAGAGACCCAGTACTTC
TRBD1 TRBJ2-7 TRBV11-2 . CASSPGGAVNEQYF TGTGCCAGCAGCCCAGGGGGCGCGGTTAACGAGCAGTACTTC
. TRBJ2-2 TRBV19 . CASSTGTSTGELFF TGTGCCAGTAGTACAGGGACTTCCACCGGGGAGCTGTTTTTT
TRBD1 TRBJ2-5 TRBV28 . CASSLLDREETQYF TGTGCCAGCAGTCTGTTGGACAGGGAAGAGACCCAGTACTTC